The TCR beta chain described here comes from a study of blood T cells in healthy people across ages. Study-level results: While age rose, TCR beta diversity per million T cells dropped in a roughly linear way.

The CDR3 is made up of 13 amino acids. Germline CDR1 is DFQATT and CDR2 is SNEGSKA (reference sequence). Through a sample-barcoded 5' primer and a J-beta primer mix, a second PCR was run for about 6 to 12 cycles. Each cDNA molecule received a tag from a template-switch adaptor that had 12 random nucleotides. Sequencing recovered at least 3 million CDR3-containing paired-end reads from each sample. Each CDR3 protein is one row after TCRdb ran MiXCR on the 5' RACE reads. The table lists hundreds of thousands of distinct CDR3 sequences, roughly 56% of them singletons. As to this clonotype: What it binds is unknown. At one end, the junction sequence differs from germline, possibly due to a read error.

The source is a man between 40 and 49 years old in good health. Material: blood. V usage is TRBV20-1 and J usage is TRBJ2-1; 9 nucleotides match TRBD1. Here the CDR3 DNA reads TGCGGTGCAGGGGGACAGGGCCAAGAGACCCAGTTCTTC. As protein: CGAGGQGQETQFF.